This T cell receptor (beta chain) was identified during a study of technical replicates of blood from four donors. Some clones are missing from TCRdb's copy, which holds only in-frame ones; the method was immunoSEQ multiplex PCR. The sample comprises roughly 68,000 clones, 92% of which are singletons, and around 0.38% rests with the top ten. Germline CDR1 MNHEY, CDR2 SMNVEV (reference sequence). The CDR3 loop spans 16 amino acids. Germline trimming cut 1 base from V and 6 bases from J; bases unmatched to any gene: 10. The sample taken for sequencing was T cells isolated from PBMCs. V gene TRBV27 combines with J gene TRBJ2-3; 7 positions agree with TRBD2. This receptor was obtained from a human donor in good health. The CDR3 here is CASSLLKAGSGDTQYF. The CDR3 nucleotides read TGTGCCAGCAGTTTATTAAAAGCGGGGTCCGGGGATACGCAGTATTTT.